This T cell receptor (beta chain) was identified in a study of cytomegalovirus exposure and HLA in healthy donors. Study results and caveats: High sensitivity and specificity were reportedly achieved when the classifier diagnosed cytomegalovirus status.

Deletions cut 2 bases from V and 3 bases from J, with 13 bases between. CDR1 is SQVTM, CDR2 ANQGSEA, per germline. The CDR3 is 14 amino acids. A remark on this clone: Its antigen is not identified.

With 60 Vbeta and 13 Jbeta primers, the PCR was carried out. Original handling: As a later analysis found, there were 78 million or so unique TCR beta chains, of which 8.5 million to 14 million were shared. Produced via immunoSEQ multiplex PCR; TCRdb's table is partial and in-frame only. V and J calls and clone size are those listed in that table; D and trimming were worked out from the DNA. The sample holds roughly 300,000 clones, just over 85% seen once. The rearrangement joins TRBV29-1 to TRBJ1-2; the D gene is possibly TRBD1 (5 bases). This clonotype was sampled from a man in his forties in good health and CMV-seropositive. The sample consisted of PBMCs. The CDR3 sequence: CSVESRGRYYGYTF. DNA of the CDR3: TGCAGCGTTGAATCGCGGGGGAGGTACTATGGCTACACCTTC.